This paragraph covers one T cell receptor (beta chain) sequence. The data belong to a study of blood T cell repertoires in COVID-19. Study-level background: Material from acute and convalescent COVID-19 was sourced from the United States, Italy and Spain. The cDNA or gDNA used as material had been derived from T cells, B-cell-depleted T cells, or PBMCs.

The V and J ends lost 10 bases and 8 bases respectively, with 17 bases between them. This CDR3 spans 12 amino acids. Germline-derived CDR1 and CDR2 are LGHDT and YNNKEL (reference sequence). In the original workflow: Reference gene primers were amplified, and this amplification served to estimate nucleated cell counts. Here immunoSEQ multiplex PCR was the method, and the copy in TCRdb shows in-frame clones only, minus some. Clone size and V and J calls were adopted from that table, with D and trimming inferred from the DNA. The data contain about 300,000 clones, 65% to 90% of them singletons. Source material: peripheral blood. This TCR was sampled from a human donor in a cohort sampled during active COVID-19. V and J are TRBV3-1 (or the pseudogene TRBV3-2) and TRBJ1-2, with a tentative D call TRBD1 (5 bases). CDR3 sequence reads: CATSPDSIGYTF. The CDR3 nucleotides are TGTGCCACCTCCCCAGACAGTATAGGCTACACCTTC.